This TCR beta chain derives from a study of blood T cells in healthy people across ages. Study background: Capture by template switching was about one barcoded beta molecule per two T cells.

This clonotype has only one observation. A sample-barcoded 5' primer and a J-beta primer mix were used in a second PCR of about 7 to 12 cycles. TCRdb redid the calling of the 5' RACE reads with MiXCR, one entry per CDR3 protein. The table shows about 900,000 distinct CDR3 sequences, with roughly 43% occurring only once. This CDR3 contains 12 residues. Looked up from germline, CDR1 is SGHRS and CDR2 is YFSETQ. Trimming at V came to 0 bases and at J to 9 bases, leaving 2 bases not matched to a gene. The clonotype originates from a young man in good health. Sequenced material: blood. The genes are TRBV5-1 and TRBJ1-2, with TRBD1 matching 7 bases. The CDR3 DNA sequence: TGCGCCAGCAGCTTGGCGGGACAGAGCTACACCTTC. Translating gives CASSLAGQSYTF.